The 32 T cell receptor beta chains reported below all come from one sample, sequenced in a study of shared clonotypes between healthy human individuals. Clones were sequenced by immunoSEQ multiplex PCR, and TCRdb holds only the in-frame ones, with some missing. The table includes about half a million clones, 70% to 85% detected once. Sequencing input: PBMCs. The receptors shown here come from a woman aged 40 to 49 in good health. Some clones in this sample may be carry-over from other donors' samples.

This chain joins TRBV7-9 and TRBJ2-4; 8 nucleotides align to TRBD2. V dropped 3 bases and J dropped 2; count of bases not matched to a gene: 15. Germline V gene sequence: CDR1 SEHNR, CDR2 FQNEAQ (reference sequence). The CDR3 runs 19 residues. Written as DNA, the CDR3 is TGTGCCAGCAGCTTCCCACCCTCCGGGACTAGTAGTCCCAAAAACATTCAGTACTTC. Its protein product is CASSFPPSGTSSPKNIQYF. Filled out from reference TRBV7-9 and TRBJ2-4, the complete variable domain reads DTGVSQNPRHKITKRGQNVTFRCDPISEHNRLYWYRQTLGQGPEFLTYFQNEAQLEKSRLLSDRFSAERPKGSFSTLEIQRTEQGDSAMYLCASSFPPSGTSSPKNIQYFGAGTRLSVL.

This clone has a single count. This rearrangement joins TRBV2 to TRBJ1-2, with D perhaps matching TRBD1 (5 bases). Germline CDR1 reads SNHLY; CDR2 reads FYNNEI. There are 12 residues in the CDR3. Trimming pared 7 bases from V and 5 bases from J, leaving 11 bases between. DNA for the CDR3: TGTGCCAGCACCGACAGACCGTATGGCTACACCTTC. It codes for CASTDRPYGYTF.

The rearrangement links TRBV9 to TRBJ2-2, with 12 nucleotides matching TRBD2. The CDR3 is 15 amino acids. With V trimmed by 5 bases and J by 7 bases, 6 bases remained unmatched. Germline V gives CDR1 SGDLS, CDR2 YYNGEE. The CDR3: CASSLAGGPYGELFF. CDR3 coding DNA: TGTGCCAGCAGTCTAGCGGGAGGGCCGTACGGGGAGCTGTTTTTT.

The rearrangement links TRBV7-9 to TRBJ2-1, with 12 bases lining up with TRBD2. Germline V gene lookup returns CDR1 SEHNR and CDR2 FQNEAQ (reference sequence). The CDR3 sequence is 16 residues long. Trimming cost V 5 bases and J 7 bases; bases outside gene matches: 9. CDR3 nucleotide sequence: TGTGCCAGCAGCCCCCGGCTAGCGGGAGGGTTTAATGAGCAGTTCTTC. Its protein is CASSPRLAGGFNEQFF. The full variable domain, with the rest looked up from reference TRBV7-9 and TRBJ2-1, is DTGVSQNPRHKITKRGQNVTFRCDPISEHNRLYWYRQTLGQGPEFLTYFQNEAQLEKSRLLSDRFSAERPKGSFSTLEIQRTEQGDSAMYLCASSPRLAGGFNEQFFGPGTRLTVL.

The CDR3 spells CASRRTGKYNEQFF. In DNA form, the CDR3 reads TGCGCCAGCAGAAGGACAGGGAAATACAATGAGCAGTTCTTC. This rearrangement joins TRBV23-1 to TRBJ2-1; TRBD1 matches at 8 bases. TRBV23-1 falls under the ORF class, with uncertain function. This CDR3 is built from 14 residues. V dropped 6 bases and J dropped 4; count of bases not matched to a gene: 5.

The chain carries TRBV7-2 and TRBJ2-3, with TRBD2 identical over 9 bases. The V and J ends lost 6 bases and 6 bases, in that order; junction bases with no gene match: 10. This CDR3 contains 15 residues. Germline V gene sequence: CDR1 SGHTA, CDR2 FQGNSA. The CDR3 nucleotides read TGTGCCAGCAGGCAAATTAGCGGGAGTTCCGATACGCAGTATTTT. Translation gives CASRQISGSSDTQYF. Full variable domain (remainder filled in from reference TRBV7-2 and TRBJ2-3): GAGVSQSPSNKVTEKGKDVELRCDPISGHTALYWYRQSLGQGLEFLIYFQGNSAPDKSGLPSDRFSAERTGGSVSTLTIQRTQQEDSAVYLCASRQISGSSDTQYFGPGTRLTVL.

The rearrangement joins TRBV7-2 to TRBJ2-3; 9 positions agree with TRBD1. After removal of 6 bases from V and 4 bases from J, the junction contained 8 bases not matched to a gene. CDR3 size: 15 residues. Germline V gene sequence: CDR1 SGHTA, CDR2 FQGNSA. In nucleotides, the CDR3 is TGTGCCAGCAGTACTACAGGGGGCTTGTCAGATACGCAGTATTTT. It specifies CASSTTGGLSDTQYF.

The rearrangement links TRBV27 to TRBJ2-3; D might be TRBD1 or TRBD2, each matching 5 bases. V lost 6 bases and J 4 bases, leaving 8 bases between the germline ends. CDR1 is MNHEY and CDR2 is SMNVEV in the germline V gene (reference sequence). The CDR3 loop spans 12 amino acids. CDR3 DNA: TGTGCCAGCAGGGGGGATGCAGATACGCAGTATTTT. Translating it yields CASRGDADTQYF.

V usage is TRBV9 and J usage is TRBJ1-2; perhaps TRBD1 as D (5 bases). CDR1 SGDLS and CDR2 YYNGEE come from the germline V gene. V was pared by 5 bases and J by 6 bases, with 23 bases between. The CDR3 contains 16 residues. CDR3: CASSRRGRDGLDGYTF. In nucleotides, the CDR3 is TGTGCCAGCAGTCGTAGAGGCAGGGACGGTCTCGATGGCTACACCTTC.

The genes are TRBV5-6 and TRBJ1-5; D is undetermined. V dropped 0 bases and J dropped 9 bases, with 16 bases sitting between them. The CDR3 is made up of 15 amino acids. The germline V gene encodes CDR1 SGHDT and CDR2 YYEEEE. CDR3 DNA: TGTGCCAGCAGCTTGGCCAAAGAAGGGTTCGGGCCCCAGCATTTT. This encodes CASSLAKEGFGPQHF.

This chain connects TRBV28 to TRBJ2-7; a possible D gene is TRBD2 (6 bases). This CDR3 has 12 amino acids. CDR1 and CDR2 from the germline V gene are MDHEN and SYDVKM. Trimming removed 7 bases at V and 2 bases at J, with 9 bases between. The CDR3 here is CASTGLAYEQYF. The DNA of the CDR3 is TGTGCCAGCACGGGACTTGCCTACGAGCAGTACTTC. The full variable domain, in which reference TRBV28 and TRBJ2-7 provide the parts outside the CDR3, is DVKVTQSSRYLVKRTGEKVFLECVQDMDHENMFWYRQDPGLGLRLIYFSYDVKMKEKGDIPEGYSVSREKKERFSLILESASTNQTSMYLCASTGLAYEQYFGPGTRLTVT.

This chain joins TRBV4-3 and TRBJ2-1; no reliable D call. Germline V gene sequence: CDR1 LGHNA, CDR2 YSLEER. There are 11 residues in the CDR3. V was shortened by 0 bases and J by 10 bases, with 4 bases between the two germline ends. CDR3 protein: CASSQDREQFF. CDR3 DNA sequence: TGCGCCAGCAGCCAAGACAGGGAGCAGTTCTTC.

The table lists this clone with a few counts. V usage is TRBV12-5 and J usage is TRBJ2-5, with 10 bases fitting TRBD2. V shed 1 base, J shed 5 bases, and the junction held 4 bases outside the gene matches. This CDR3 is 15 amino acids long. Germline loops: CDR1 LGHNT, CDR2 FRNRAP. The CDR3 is CASGLEGSGGETQYF. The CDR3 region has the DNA TGTGCTAGTGGTTTGGAAGGTAGCGGGGGGGAGACCCAGTACTTC.

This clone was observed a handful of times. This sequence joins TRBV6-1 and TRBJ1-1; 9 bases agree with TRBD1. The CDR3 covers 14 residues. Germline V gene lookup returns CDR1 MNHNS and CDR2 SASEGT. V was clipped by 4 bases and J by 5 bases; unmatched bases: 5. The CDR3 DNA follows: TGTGCCAGCAGTGGGGGACAGGGAGAGACTGAAGCTTTCTTT. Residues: CASSGGQGETEAFF.

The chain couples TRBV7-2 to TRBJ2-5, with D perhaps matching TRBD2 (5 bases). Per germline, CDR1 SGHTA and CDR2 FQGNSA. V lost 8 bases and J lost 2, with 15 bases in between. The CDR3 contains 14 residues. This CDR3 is CASSHPGNQETQYF. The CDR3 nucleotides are TGTGCCAGCTCTCACCCCGGGAATCAAGAGACCCAGTACTTC.

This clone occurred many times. The CDR3 reads CASTDSYEQYF. The CDR3 region has the DNA TGTGCCAGCACCGACTCCTACGAGCAGTACTTC. The chain links TRBV5-4 to TRBJ2-7; D is ambiguous. Looked up from germline, CDR1 is SGHNT and CDR2 is YYREEE (reference sequence). This CDR3 has 11 amino acids. Trimming stripped 6 bases from V and 0 bases from J, with 4 bases between.

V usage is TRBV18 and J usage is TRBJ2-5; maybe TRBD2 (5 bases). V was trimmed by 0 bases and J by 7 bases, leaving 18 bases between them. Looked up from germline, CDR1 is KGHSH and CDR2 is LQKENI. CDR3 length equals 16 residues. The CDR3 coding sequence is TGTGCCAGCTCACCACCTGGAGGACCTCCTTCAGGGACCCAGTACTTC. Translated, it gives CASSPPGGPPSGTQYF. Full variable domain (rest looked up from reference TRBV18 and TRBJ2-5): NAGVMQNPRHLVRRRGQEARLRCSPMKGHSHVYWYRQLPEEGLKFMVYLQKENIIDESGMPKERFSAEFPKEGPSILRIQQVVRGDSAAYFCASSPPGGPPSGTQYFGPGTRLLVL.

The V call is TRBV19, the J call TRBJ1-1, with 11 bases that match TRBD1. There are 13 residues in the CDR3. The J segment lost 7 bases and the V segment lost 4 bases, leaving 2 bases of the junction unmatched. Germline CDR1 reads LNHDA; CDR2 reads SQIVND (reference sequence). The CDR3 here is CASSTGTGGEAFF. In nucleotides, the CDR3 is TGTGCCAGTAGTACAGGGACAGGGGGTGAAGCTTTCTTT.

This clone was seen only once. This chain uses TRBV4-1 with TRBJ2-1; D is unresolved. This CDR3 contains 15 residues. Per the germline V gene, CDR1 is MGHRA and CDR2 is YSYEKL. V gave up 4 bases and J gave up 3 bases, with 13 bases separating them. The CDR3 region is CASSLDRQDYNEQFF. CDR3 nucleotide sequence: TGCGCCAGCAGCCTGGACCGCCAAGACTACAATGAGCAGTTCTTC.

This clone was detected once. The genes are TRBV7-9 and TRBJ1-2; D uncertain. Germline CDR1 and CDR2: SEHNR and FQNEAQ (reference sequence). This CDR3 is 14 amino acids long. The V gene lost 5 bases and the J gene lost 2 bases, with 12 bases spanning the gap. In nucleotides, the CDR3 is TGTGCCAGCAGCCCAAGAAATATAAACTATGGCTACACCTTC. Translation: CASSPRNINYGYTF.

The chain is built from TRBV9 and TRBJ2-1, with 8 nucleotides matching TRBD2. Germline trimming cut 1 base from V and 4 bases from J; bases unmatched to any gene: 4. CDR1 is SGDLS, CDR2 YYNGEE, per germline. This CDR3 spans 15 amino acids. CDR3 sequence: CASSVQTSGYNEQFF. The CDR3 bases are TGTGCCAGCAGCGTACAAACTAGCGGATACAATGAGCAGTTCTTC.

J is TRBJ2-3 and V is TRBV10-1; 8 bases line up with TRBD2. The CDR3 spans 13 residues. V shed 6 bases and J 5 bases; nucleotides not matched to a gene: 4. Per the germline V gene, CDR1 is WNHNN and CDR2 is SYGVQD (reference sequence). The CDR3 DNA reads TGCGCCAGCAGAGCGGGAGTAGTAGATACGCAGTATTTT. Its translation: CASRAGVVDTQYF.

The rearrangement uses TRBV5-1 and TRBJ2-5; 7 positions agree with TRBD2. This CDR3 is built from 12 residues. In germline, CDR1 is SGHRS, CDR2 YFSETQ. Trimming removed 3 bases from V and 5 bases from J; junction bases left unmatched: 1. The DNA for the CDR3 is TGCGCCAGCAGCTATAGCGGGGAGACCCAGTACTTC. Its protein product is CASSYSGETQYF. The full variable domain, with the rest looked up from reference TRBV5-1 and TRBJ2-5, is KAGVTQTPRYLIKTRGQQVTLSCSPISGHRSVSWYQQTPGQGLQFLFEYFSETQRNKGNFPGRFSGRQFSNSRSEMNVSTLELGDSALYLCASSYSGETQYFGPGTRLLVL.

The DNA of the CDR3 is TGCGCCAGCAGTTCTAGCGGGGGATATAACACCGGGGAGCTGTTTTTT. Its translation is CASSSSGGYNTGELFF. J is TRBJ2-2 and V is TRBV5-1; TRBD2 agrees at 10 bases. The trim removed 5 bases at V and 2 bases at J, leaving 6 bases unmatched. CDR1 is SGHRS and CDR2 is YFSETQ in the germline V gene. CDR3 length: 16 residues.

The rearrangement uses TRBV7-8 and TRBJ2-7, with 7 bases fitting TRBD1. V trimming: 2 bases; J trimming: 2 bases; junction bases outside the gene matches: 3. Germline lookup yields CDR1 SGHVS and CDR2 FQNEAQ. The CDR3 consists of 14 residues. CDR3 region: CASSLNRGPYEQYF. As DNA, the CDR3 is TGTGCCAGCAGCTTAAACAGGGGTCCCTACGAGCAGTACTTC.

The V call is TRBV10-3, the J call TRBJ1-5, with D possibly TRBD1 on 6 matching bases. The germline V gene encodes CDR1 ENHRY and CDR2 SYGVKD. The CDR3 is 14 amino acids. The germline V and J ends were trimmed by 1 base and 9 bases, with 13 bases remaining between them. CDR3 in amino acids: CAISEYREQWPQHF. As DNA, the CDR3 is TGTGCCATCAGTGAGTACAGGGAGCAATGGCCCCAGCATTTT.

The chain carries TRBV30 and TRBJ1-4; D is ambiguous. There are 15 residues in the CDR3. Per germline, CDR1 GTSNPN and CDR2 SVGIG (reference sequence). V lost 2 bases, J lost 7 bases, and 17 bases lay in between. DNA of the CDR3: TGTGCCTGGAGTCTCCGGGGAGGGTGGGGTGAAAAACTGTTTTTT. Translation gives CAWSLRGGWGEKLFF. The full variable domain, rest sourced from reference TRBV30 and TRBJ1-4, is SQTIHQWPATLVQPVGSPLSLECTVEGTSNPNLYWYRQAAGRGLQLLFYSVGIGQISSEVPQNLSASRPQDRQFILSSKKLLLSDSGFYLCAWSLRGGWGEKLFFGSGTQLSVL.

This chain's CDR3 is CATSKSGSFHEQFF. The CDR3 DNA sequence: TGTGCCACCAGCAAGAGCGGGAGCTTCCATGAGCAGTTCTTC. The J gene is TRBJ2-1, the V gene TRBV15, with TRBD2 matching over 8 bases. Germline V gene sequence: CDR1 LNHNV, CDR2 YYDKDF (reference sequence). Unmatched junction bases numbered 7, after V lost 4 bases and J lost 8 bases. The length of the CDR3 is 14 residues.

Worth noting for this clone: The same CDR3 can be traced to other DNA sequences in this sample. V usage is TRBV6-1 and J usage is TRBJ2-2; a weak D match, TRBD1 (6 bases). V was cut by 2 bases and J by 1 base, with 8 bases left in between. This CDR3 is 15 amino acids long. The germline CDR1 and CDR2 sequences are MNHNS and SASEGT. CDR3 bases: TGTGCCAGCAGTGAAAGGACAGAGAACACCGGGGAGCTGTTTTTT. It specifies CASSERTENTGELFF.

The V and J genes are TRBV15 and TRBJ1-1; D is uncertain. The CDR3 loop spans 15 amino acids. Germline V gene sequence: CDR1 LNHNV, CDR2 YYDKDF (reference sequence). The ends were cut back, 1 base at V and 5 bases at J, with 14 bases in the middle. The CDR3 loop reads CATSRGEGGMTEAFF. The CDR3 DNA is TGTGCCACCAGCAGAGGTGAGGGAGGGATGACTGAAGCTTTCTTT.

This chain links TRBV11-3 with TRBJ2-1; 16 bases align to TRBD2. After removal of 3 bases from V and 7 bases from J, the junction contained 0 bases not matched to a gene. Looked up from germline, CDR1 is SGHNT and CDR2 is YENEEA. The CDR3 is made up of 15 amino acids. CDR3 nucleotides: TGTGCCAGCAGCTTGGGACTAGCGGGAGGGAATGAGCAGTTCTTC. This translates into CASSLGLAGGNEQFF.

The CDR3 bases are TGTGCCAGTAGTCCCACAGGTGACAATCAGCCCCAGCATTTT. It yields the protein CASSPTGDNQPQHF. The J gene is TRBJ1-5, the V gene TRBV19, with a tentative D call TRBD1 (5 bases). There are 14 residues in the CDR3. Germline V gene data show CDR1 as LNHDA and CDR2 as SQIVND (reference sequence). V shed 5 bases and J shed 3 bases, with 11 bases lying between them.